The 20 T cell receptor beta chains listed next were all sequenced from one sample in a study of blood T cell repertoires in COVID-19. Some clones are missing from TCRdb's copy, which holds only in-frame ones; the method was immunoSEQ multiplex PCR. The repertoire holds about 160,000 clones, with approximately 90% as singletons. The sequencing sample was made of peripheral blood. Source of these receptors: a woman in her sixties or seventies with COVID-19, enrolled during active disease.

The chain recombines TRBV7-3 with TRBJ1-4; possibly TRBD1 for D (6 bases). Trimming cost V 2 bases and J 8 bases, with 18 bases left between them. There are 16 residues in the CDR3. Looked up from germline, CDR1 is SGHTA and CDR2 is FQGTGA. The CDR3 sequence: CASSLGPNTGQEKLFF. The CDR3, as DNA: TGTGCCAGCAGCTTAGGGCCCAATACAGGGCAGGAAAAACTGTTTTTT.

This clone was found a few times. The V and J genes are TRBV2 and TRBJ1-6; D not resolved. Germline CDR1 reads SNHLY; CDR2 reads FYNNEI. CDR3 length: 15 amino acids. The V end lost 6 bases, the J end lost 8 bases, and 17 bases lay between the germline ends. CDR3 sequence reads: CASSSRSAAYSPLHF. The DNA of the CDR3 is TGTGCCAGCAGCTCCCGGTCGGCGGCGTATTCACCCCTCCACTTT. The full variable domain, completed using reference TRBV2 and TRBJ1-6, is EPEVTQTPSHQVTQMGQEVILRCVPISNHLYFYWYRQILGQKVEFLVSFYNNEISEKSEIFDDQFSVERPDGSNFTLKIRSTKLEDSAMYFCASSSRSAAYSPLHFGNGTRLTVT.

The chain carries TRBV7-2 and TRBJ2-7, with 7 bases lining up with TRBD1. This CDR3 spans 16 amino acids. With 5 bases clipped from V and 2 bases from J, the junction kept 12 bases outside the gene matches. CDR1 and CDR2 from the germline V gene are SGHTA and FQGNSA. The DNA of the CDR3 is TGTGCCAGCAGCCCGAGGTGGGGGCAGGGGGCCTACGAGCAGTACTTC. It yields the protein CASSPRWGQGAYEQYF.

The V gene is TRBV30, the J gene TRBJ1-5; D remains ambiguous. CDR1 and CDR2 (germline): GTSNPN, SVGIG (reference sequence). Between the trimmed V and J ends, which lost 2 bases and 3 bases, there was a span of 11 bases. This CDR3 has 14 residues. The CDR3, as DNA: TGTGCCTGGAGTCCAGGCTACCTCAATCAGCCCCAGCATTTT. Translating gives CAWSPGYLNQPQHF.

The genes are TRBV2 and TRBJ1-2; TRBD1 aligns across 7 bases. The junction had 5 bases not matched to a gene; V was cut back by 8 bases and J by 5 bases. This CDR3 is 12 amino acids long. Germline CDR1 is SNHLY and CDR2 is FYNNEI. In DNA form, the CDR3 reads TGTGCCAGCGCACCGGGACAGTATGGCTACACCTTC. Its protein is CASAPGQYGYTF.

V is TRBV5-1 and J is TRBJ2-3; weak D call: TRBD2 (5 bases). The CDR3 consists of 14 residues. V lost 2 bases and J 4 bases, leaving 11 bases between the germline ends. The germline gives CDR1 SGHRS, CDR2 YFSETQ. The CDR3, as DNA: TGCGCCAGCAGCTTCGGGAACAACGCAGATACGCAGTATTTT. Translating it yields CASSFGNNADTQYF. The full variable domain, its missing parts supplied by reference TRBV5-1 and TRBJ2-3, is KAGVTQTPRYLIKTRGQQVTLSCSPISGHRSVSWYQQTPGQGLQFLFEYFSETQRNKGNFPGRFSGRQFSNSRSEMNVSTLELGDSALYLCASSFGNNADTQYFGPGTRLTVL.

This chain links TRBV3-1 (or the pseudogene TRBV3-2) with TRBJ2-7; D is unclear. The germline V gene encodes CDR1 LGHDT and CDR2 YNNKEL (reference sequence). This CDR3 contains 14 residues. The V end was cut by 3 bases, the J end by 2 bases, with 11 bases between. The CDR3 DNA is TGTGCCAGCAGCCAGGGCCTTTTAACCTACGAGCAGTACTTC. It specifies CASSQGLLTYEQYF.

V gene TRBV23-1 combines with J gene TRBJ1-2; 7 bases are a match to TRBD1. TRBV23-1 falls under the ORF class, with uncertain function. V shed 0 bases, J shed 2 bases, and the junction held 6 bases outside the gene matches. CDR3 length: 16 residues. The CDR3 bases are TGCGCCAGCAGTCAATCTCGTCGGGACAGAAACTATGGCTACACCTTC. Protein sequence: CASSQSRRDRNYGYTF.

The V and J genes are TRBV7-9 and TRBJ2-5; possible D gene TRBD1, 7 bases. In germline, CDR1 is SEHNR, CDR2 FQNEAQ (reference sequence). The germline V and J ends were trimmed by 3 bases and 5 bases, with 22 bases remaining between them. This CDR3 region has 17 residues. The CDR3 bases are TGTGCCAGCAGCTTCTTAATAACAGGGGACTCCAGGGAGACCCAGTACTTC. It codes for CASSFLITGDSRETQYF.

This clone was seen a single time. The chain uses TRBV19 and TRBJ2-1, with TRBD2 identical over 9 bases. The CDR3 spans 13 residues. J lost 8 bases, V lost 6 bases, and 5 bases had no gene match. Germline CDR1 reads LNHDA; CDR2 reads SQIVND (reference sequence). CDR3 residues: CASRRGGYDEQFF. The CDR3 nucleotides are TGTGCCAGTAGGCGGGGGGGGTATGATGAGCAGTTCTTC.

The rearrangement joins TRBV19 to TRBJ1-1, with 7 bases that match TRBD1. The CDR3 is 13 amino acids. Germline CDR1 and CDR2: LNHDA and SQIVND (reference sequence). With 6 bases clipped from V and 3 bases from J, the junction kept 4 bases outside the gene matches. CDR3 sequence (DNA): TGTGCCAGTAGCGACAGGGCGTACACTGAAGCTTTCTTT. It translates to CASSDRAYTEAFF.

This chain connects TRBV9 to TRBJ2-5, with no clear D. V shed 3 bases and J shed 1 base, with 7 bases lying between them. CDR1 and CDR2 from the germline V gene are SGDLS and YYNGEE. The CDR3 has 13 amino acids. The CDR3 sequence is CASSGVAQETQYF. The CDR3 nucleotides read TGTGCCAGCAGCGGGGTAGCCCAAGAGACCCAGTACTTC.

This clone came up once. The CDR3 bases are TGCGCCAGCAACACCGGGACAGAGCCCTACGAGCAGTACTTC. Its translation is CASNTGTEPYEQYF. The chain couples TRBV5-1 to TRBJ2-7; TRBD1 matches at 7 bases. Germline V gives CDR1 SGHRS, CDR2 YFSETQ. The CDR3 length is 14 residues. V dropped 6 bases and J dropped 2; count of bases not matched to a gene: 8.

The gene calls are TRBV11-2 and TRBJ1-5, with 7 nucleotides matching TRBD1. Germline V gene lookup returns CDR1 SGHAT and CDR2 FQNNGV. The CDR3 runs to 15 residues. V trimming: 0 bases; J trimming: 7 bases; junction bases outside the gene matches: 6. The CDR3 bases are TGTGCCAGCAGCTTAGACAGGGGGGAATGGCAGCCCCAGCATTTT. Translation: CASSLDRGEWQPQHF.

CDR3 coding DNA: TGTGCCAGTAGTCCCGGACCCGCCGGGGAGCAGCCCCAGCATTTT. It specifies CASSPGPAGEQPQHF. The chain links TRBV19 to TRBJ1-5, with D unresolved. Germline loops: CDR1 LNHDA, CDR2 SQIVND (reference sequence). V lost 5 bases to trimming and J lost 7 bases, with 18 bases between them. This CDR3 contains 15 residues. Looking up the rest from reference TRBV19 and TRBJ1-5 gives the full variable domain: DGGITQSPKYLFRKEGQNVTLSCEQNLNHDAMYWYRQDPGQGLRLIYYSQIVNDFQKGDIAEGYSVSREKKESFPLTVTSAQKNPTAFYLCASSPGPAGEQPQHFGDGTRLSIL.

About this clone: The sample contains more than one DNA sequence encoding this CDR3. The CDR3 DNA reads TGCGCCAGCAGCTTGACTGGGGGCCCCTACGAGCAGTACTTC. It encodes CASSLTGGPYEQYF. V is TRBV5-1 and J is TRBJ2-7, with D possibly matching TRBD1 (6 bases). Germline CDR1 reads SGHRS; CDR2 reads YFSETQ. There are 14 residues in the CDR3. Trimming pared 1 base from V and 2 bases from J, leaving 10 bases between. The variable domain in full, completed from reference TRBV5-1 and TRBJ2-7, reads KAGVTQTPRYLIKTRGQQVTLSCSPISGHRSVSWYQQTPGQGLQFLFEYFSETQRNKGNFPGRFSGRQFSNSRSEMNVSTLELGDSALYLCASSLTGGPYEQYFGPGTRLTVT.

The genes are TRBV11-2 and TRBJ1-4, with TRBD1 matching over 11 bases. Trimming at V came to 5 bases and at J to 8 bases, leaving 7 bases not matched to a gene. CDR1 SGHAT and CDR2 FQNNGV come from the germline V gene. The CDR3 loop spans 15 amino acids. CDR3 region: CASSMDRGPEEKLFF. The CDR3 DNA is TGTGCCAGCAGCATGGACAGGGGGCCTGAGGAAAAACTGTTTTTT. Complete variable domain (other parts from reference TRBV11-2 and TRBJ1-4): EAGVAQSPRYKIIEKRQSVAFWCNPISGHATLYWYQQILGQGPKLLIQFQNNGVVDDSQLPKDRFSAERLKGVDSTLKIQPAKLEDSAVYLCASSMDRGPEEKLFFGSGTQLSVL.

This chain links TRBV3-1 (or the pseudogene TRBV3-2) with TRBJ1-6; D remains unclear. The V and J ends lost 2 bases and 5 bases respectively, with 4 bases between them. CDR1 and CDR2 from the germline V gene are LGHDT and YNNKEL (reference sequence). The CDR3 sequence is 13 residues long. CDR3 DNA sequence: TGTGCCAGCAGCCAATCTCATAATTCACCCCTCCACTTT. It is translated as CASSQSHNSPLHF.

CDR3 nucleotide sequence: TGTGCCAGCAGTCTAACGGGACAGGCCAGCAATCAGCCCCAGCATTTT. It codes for CASSLTGQASNQPQHF. J is TRBJ1-5 and V is TRBV28; 8 positions agree with TRBD1. The junction had 7 bases not matched to a gene; V was cut back by 5 bases and J by 1 base. The CDR3 runs to 16 residues. Germline V gene sequence: CDR1 MDHEN, CDR2 SYDVKM.

The table lists this clone with a few counts. The chain is built from TRBV6-1 and TRBJ1-4, with 9 bases that match TRBD1. V shed 0 bases, J shed 6 bases, and the junction held 5 bases outside the gene matches. Germline CDR1 is MNHNS and CDR2 is SASEGT. This CDR3 comprises 16 residues. CDR3 residues: CASSEARGQGHEKLFF. The CDR3 DNA follows: TGTGCCAGCAGTGAAGCGAGGGGACAGGGTCATGAAAAACTGTTTTTT.